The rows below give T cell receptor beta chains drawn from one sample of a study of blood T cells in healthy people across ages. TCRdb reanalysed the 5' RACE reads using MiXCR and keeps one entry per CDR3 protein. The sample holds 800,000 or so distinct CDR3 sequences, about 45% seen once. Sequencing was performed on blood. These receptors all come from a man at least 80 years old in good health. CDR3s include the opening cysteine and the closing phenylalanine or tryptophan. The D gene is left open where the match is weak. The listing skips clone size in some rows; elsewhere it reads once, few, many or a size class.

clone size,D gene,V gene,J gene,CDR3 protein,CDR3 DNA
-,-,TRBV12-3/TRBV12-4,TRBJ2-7,CAGSLAAIHYEQYF,TGTGCCGGCAGTTTAGCTGCCATCCACTACGAGCAGTACTTC
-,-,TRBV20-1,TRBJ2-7,CSASTPGVPSYEQYF,TGCAGTGCTAGTACCCCGGGGGTCCCCTCCTACGAGCAGTACTTC
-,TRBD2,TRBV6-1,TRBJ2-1,CASSGRREGQNNEQFF,TGTGCCAGCAGTGGCAGACGGGAGGGCCAGAACAATGAGCAGTTCTTC
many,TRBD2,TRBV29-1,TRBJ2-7,CTGTSGYEQYF,TGCACCGGGACTAGCGGCTACGAGCAGTACTTC
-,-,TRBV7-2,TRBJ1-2,CASSLTRDAVAYGYTF,TGTGCCAGCAGCTTAACCCGGGACGCCGTCGCATATGGCTACACCTTC
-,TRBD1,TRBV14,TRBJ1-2,CASSQDRTAYGYTF,TGTGCCAGCAGCCAGGACAGGACAGCCTATGGCTACACCTTC
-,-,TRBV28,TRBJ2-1,CASSIGGFPYNELYF,TGTGCCAGCAGCATTGGGGGGTTCCCCTACAATGAGCTGTACTTC
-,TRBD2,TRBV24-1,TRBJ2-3,CATSDPTQRSGLAGDGTQYF,TGTGCCACCAGTGATCCGACCCAGCGGAGCGGACTAGCGGGAGATGGTACGCAGTATTTT
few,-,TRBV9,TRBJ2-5,CASSAQAAEPQTQYF,TGTGCCAGCAGCGCCCAAGCGGCGGAGCCGCAGACCCAGTACTTC
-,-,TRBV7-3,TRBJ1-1,CASSLRSFPGTEAFF,TGTGCCAGCAGCTTACGGTCATTTCCCGGCACTGAAGCTTTCTTT
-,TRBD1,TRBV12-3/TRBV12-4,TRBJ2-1,CASSLGFGTGAQFF,TGTGCCAGCAGTTTAGGGTTCGGGACAGGGGCTCAGTTCTTC
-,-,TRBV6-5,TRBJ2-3,CASRLGGLTDTQYF,TGTGCCAGCAGGCTCGGGGGGCTCACAGATACGCAGTATTTT
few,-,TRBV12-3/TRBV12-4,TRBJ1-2,CASSLVAAWAYGYTF,TGTGCCAGCAGTTTAGTGGCAGCCTGGGCCTATGGCTACACCTTC
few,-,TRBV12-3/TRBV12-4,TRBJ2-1,CASRRVLAESNEQFF,TGTGCCAGCAGGAGGGTGTTAGCGGAGAGCAATGAGCAGTTCTTC
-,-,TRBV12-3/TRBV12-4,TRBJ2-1,CASSLAGGVQFF,TGTGCCAGCAGTTTAGCGGGGGGTGTGCAGTTCTTC
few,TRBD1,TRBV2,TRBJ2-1,CASSEIGQGNEQFF,TGTGCCAGCAGTGAGATTGGACAGGGGAATGAGCAGTTCTTC
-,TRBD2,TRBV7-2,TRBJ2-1,CASSPGLAGRYNEQFF,TGTGCCAGCAGCCCTGGACTAGCGGGGAGGTACAATGAGCAGTTCTTC
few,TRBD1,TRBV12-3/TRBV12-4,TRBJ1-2,CASSFLGQGRGYTF,TGTGCCAGCAGTTTTTTGGGACAGGGGAGAGGCTACACCTTC
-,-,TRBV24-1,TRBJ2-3,CATSDLTSLSTDTQYF,TGTGCCACCAGTGATTTGACCAGTCTGAGCACAGATACGCAGTATTTT
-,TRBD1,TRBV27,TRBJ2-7,CASNPLFDGKGQYSYEQYF,TGTGCCAGCAACCCTTTATTCGACGGGAAGGGACAGTATTCCTACGAGCAGTACTTC
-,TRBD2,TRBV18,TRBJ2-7,CASSPQASGAYEQYF,TGTGCCAGCTCACCACAGGCTAGCGGGGCCTACGAGCAGTACTTC
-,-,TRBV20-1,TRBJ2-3,CSASFSTDTQYF,TGCAGTGCTAGTTTTAGCACAGATACGCAGTATTTT
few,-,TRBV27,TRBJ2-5,CASSFLGTPQETQYF,TGTGCCAGCAGTTTCCTCGGGACACCACAAGAGACCCAGTACTTC